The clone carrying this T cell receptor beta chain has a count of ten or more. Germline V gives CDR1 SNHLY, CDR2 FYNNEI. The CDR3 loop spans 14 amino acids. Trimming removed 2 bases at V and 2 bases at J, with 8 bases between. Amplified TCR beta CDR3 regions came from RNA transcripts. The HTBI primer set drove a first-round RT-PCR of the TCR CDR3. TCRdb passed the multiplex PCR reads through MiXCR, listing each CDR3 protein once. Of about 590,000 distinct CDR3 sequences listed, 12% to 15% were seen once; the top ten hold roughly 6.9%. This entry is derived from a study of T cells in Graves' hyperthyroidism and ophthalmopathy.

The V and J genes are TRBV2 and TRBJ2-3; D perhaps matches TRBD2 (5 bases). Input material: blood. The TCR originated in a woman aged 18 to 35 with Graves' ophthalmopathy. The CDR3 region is CASSERTPTDTQYF. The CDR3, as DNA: TGTGCCAGCAGTGAAAGGACTCCCACAGATACGCAGTATTTT.